The source of this T cell receptor (beta chain) is a study of shared clonotypes between healthy human individuals (dated by TCRdb to about 2020). In terms of the full investigation: A few men and a couple of women, aged 18 to 49 years, made up the cohort. Per donor, three plates each were used for CD4 naive and CD4 memory, two for CD8 naive, and one for CD8 memory. Blood TCR repertoires of five healthy adults were deeply sequenced to estimate repertoire size and the extent of clonotype sharing between individuals. Different laboratories and diverse techniques were used to prepare libraries and sequence TCR repertoires, to increase sequencing depth and limit assay-specific biases. Each donor's leukapheresis produced roughly between roughly 0.9 and 8.9 billion PBMCs.

Using the deep immunoSEQ assay, multiplex PCR amplified TCR CDR3 regions from genomic DNA. Extracted genomic DNA from each cell subset was spread evenly across all wells of several immunoSEQ 96-well plates, with each plate serving as a replicate. For sorted subsets, about 200 ng genomic DNA, equal to 25,000 to 35,000 T cell genomes, was loaded into each replicate PCR. The purified libraries were quantified using a Qubit 3.0 fluorometer, sized with a Bioanalyzer 2100, and then quantified again using the KAPA Library Quantification kit. Each immunoSEQ 96-well plate was sequenced on its own single-read 150-cycle Illumina NextSeq 550 flow cell. The paper's processing steps were these. Because the immunoSEQ output included only junctional sequences and no quality scores, the filtering could not be the same as the filtering used for full-length reads. Sequences were annotated with PyIR, a Python wrapper for IgBLAST v1.9, using IMGT germline references to assign V/J genes and CDR3. Any read was removed if the V/J assignment was weak (E-value above 1e-6), the CDR3 was missing, or the read contained stop codons, out-of-frame junctions, or ambiguous translated residues. V3J clonotypes were defined as sequences sharing the same inferred V gene, J gene, and CDR3 amino acid sequence. Percentage overlap between repertoires was calculated by dividing the number of shared unique clonotypes by the size of the smaller repertoire. Repertoire richness was assessed with RTK rarefaction, the Chao1 estimator, and Recon v2.1 estimates of unobserved clonotypes. Generation probabilities were computed with OLGA for all TCRbeta clonotypes obtained by the gDNA method from a handful of donors. Imported from immuneACCESS, the table was reduced by TCRdb to in-frame sequences with V and J called. These copies leave out some clones; in studies compared against another copy, an unresolved V gene accounts for under half, and the cause of the remainder is not known. That table is the source of V, J and clone size, and D and trimming were worked out from the DNA. This sample is represented by about 2 million clones; roughly 95% of them were singletons. The top ten clonotypes cover 1.1% of the sample.

CD8 naive samples were obtained by positive selection for CCR7 among CD45RO-negative cells, yielding a CD45RA+CCR7+ population from which TemRA cells were excluded. Donors were healthy HIV-negative adults with no recently reported acute infections or vaccinations. Only Caucasian adults living in Nashville, Tennessee, USA were represented among the donors. Blood was obtained by leukapheresis, after which PBMCs were separated by Ficoll-Histopaque density gradient centrifugation and cryopreserved in liquid nitrogen vapor phase. Analytical flow cytometry was used to check the purity and quantity of each magnetically sorted T cell population. Each sorted fraction had its genomic DNA isolated and then quantified by UV absorbance on a Nanodrop 2000c. The study at large found these results: Larger estimated clonotype richness was generally found for naive subsets than for memory subsets. The genetic and exposure-history diversity represented was limited by the small number of donors. Incomplete sequencing was indicated by rarefaction of sorted-subset datasets, despite the large sequencing depth. Compared with non-shared clonotypes, clonotypes shared by all four sorted-subset donors had higher generation probabilities. Based on pairwise subsampling, the degree of clonotype sharing among donors was expected to be affected by sequencing depth. Only blood was sampled, and tissue TCR repertoires likely differ from those in blood. Across several donors, around 5% of naive CD4, roughly 3.5% of naive CD8, 2% to 2.5% of memory CD4, and 0.4% of memory CD8 clonotypes were shared.

The V and J ends are trimmed by 0 bases and 1 base, leaving 13 bases between them. From the cysteine up to the phenylalanine, the CDR3 has a length of 16 residues. The read is trimmed to its CDR3 DNA, 48 bases read in frame from base 1. The germline V gene encodes CDR1 LNHNV and CDR2 YYDKDF (reference sequence). This clone has only one observation. Its antigen target is currently unknown. Per-base quality was not reported, and no clone a single base away is much larger than it. The sample comprised naive CD8+ T cells sorted from blood. This specimen's cell subset or site label, per the study, means: CD45RA+CCR7+. The chain was built from TRBV15 and TRBJ2-7; the D gene is perhaps TRBD1, on 5 matching bases. The source of this sequence is a man younger than 35 in good health. The CDR3: CATSRDGEGASYEQYF. The DNA sequence is as follows: TGTGCCACCAGCAGAGATGGGGAAGGGGCTTCCTACGAGCAGTACTTC.